This entry lists 25 T cell receptor beta chains sequenced from one sample in a study of PD-1 blockade in classical Hodgkin lymphoma. The assay was immunoSEQ multiplex PCR, and TCRdb's table has in-frame clones only and misses some. Of about 14,000 clones in the sample, around 83% were seen once. All patients relapsed after autologous stem cell transplantation, and brentuximab vedotin exposure varied. The specimen comprised peripheral blood mononuclear cells (PBMCs), sampled at baseline. The receptors originated from a human donor with classical Hodgkin lymphoma.

The CDR3 DNA reads TGTGCCAGCAGCGTAGGGTCAGAGCAGTTCTTC. Its protein is CASSVGSEQFF. The gene calls are TRBV9 and TRBJ2-1; D is uncertain. Germline V CDR1 and CDR2: SGDLS, YYNGEE. CDR3 length equals 11 residues. The ends were cut back, 0 bases at V and 10 bases at J, with 5 bases in the middle.

This clone has only a few counts. J is TRBJ1-5 and V is TRBV6-1; maybe TRBD1 (5 bases). The CDR3 sequence is 15 residues long. Trimming cost V 2 bases and J 0 bases, with 8 bases left between them. Germline V gene lookup returns CDR1 MNHNS and CDR2 SASEGT. CDR3 sequence reads: CASSEQDNSNQPQHF. The CDR3 bases are TGTGCCAGCAGTGAACAGGACAATAGCAATCAGCCCCAGCATTTT.

V is TRBV7-2 and J is TRBJ1-4; the D is unclear. Germline lookup yields CDR1 SGHTA and CDR2 FQGNSA. This CDR3 comprises 14 residues. V dropped 5 bases and J dropped 7 bases, with 14 bases sitting between them. CDR3 region: CASSVVGSGEKLFF. DNA for the CDR3: TGTGCCAGCAGCGTGGTGGGGTCAGGTGAAAAACTGTTTTTT. Supplemented by reference TRBV7-2 and TRBJ1-4, the full variable domain reads GAGVSQSPSNKVTEKGKDVELRCDPISGHTALYWYRQSLGQGLEFLIYFQGNSAPDKSGLPSDRFSAERTGGSVSTLTIQRTQQEDSAVYLCASSVVGSGEKLFFGSGTQLSVL.

This rearrangement joins TRBV19 to TRBJ2-7, with 7 bases that match TRBD2. The ends lost 0 bases at V and 4 bases at J; junction bases unmatched: 9. CDR1 is LNHDA and CDR2 is SQIVND in the germline V gene (reference sequence). This CDR3 contains 16 residues. CDR3 loop: CASSIDPSGEGYEQYF. CDR3 DNA sequence: TGTGCCAGTAGTATAGACCCCAGTGGGGAGGGATACGAGCAGTACTTC.

The chain is built from TRBV28 and TRBJ2-1; 13 bases are shared with TRBD2. The CDR3 spans 19 residues. Trimming at V came to 2 bases and at J to 0 bases, leaving 7 bases not matched to a gene. The V gene's germline CDR1 is MDHEN and CDR2 SYDVKM. The CDR3 loop is CASSLERTSGRFSYNEQFF. CDR3 DNA sequence: TGTGCCAGCAGTTTAGAGCGGACTAGCGGGAGATTCTCCTACAATGAGCAGTTCTTC.

V gene TRBV6-6 combines with J gene TRBJ2-7; D is tentatively TRBD1 or TRBD2 (5 bases each). V was pared by 0 bases and J by 4 bases, with 10 bases between. The CDR3 spans 14 residues. The germline V gene has CDR1 MNHNY and CDR2 SVGAGI (reference sequence). In DNA, the CDR3 is TGTGCCAGCAGTTACTCAGAGGGGTGGTACGAGCAGTACTTC. Residues: CASSYSEGWYEQYF.

CDR3 protein: CASSWGVSDTQYF. The CDR3 region has the DNA TGTGCCAGCAGCTGGGGGGTTTCTGATACGCAGTATTTT. V usage is TRBV11-2 and J usage is TRBJ2-3; tentatively, D is TRBD2 (6 bases). The CDR3 has 13 amino acids. The germline gives CDR1 SGHAT, CDR2 FQNNGV. The germline V and J ends were trimmed by 4 bases and 6 bases, with 11 bases remaining between them.

The V call is TRBV7-9, the J call TRBJ2-2; TRBD1 matches at 8 bases. From germline, CDR1 is SEHNR and CDR2 FQNEAQ (reference sequence). The CDR3 spans 15 residues. Unmatched junction bases numbered 3, after V lost 1 base and J lost 5 bases. The CDR3: CASSLGRGRTGELFF. Here the CDR3 DNA reads TGTGCCAGCAGCTTAGGCAGGGGGCGGACCGGGGAGCTGTTTTTT.

V gene TRBV4-2 combines with J gene TRBJ1-6, with 8 positions matching TRBD1. There are 15 residues in the CDR3. Germline V gene data show CDR1 as LGHNA and CDR2 as YNFKEQ. The junction had 11 bases not matched to a gene; V was cut back by 8 bases and J by 8 bases. In DNA form, the CDR3 reads TGTGCCAGCCAGGGGGCCGGGTTTGTTGATTCACCCCTCCACTTT. It is translated as CASQGAGFVDSPLHF.

This clone was seen a single time. The V and J genes are TRBV7-2 and TRBJ2-5; D tentatively reads TRBD1 or TRBD2 (6 bases each). The CDR3 covers 16 residues. Looked up from germline, CDR1 is SGHTA and CDR2 is FQGNSA. Between the trimmed V and J ends, which lost 3 bases and 4 bases, there was a span of 18 bases. The CDR3, as DNA: TGTGCCAGCAGCTTCGGACTAATACAAGGGGGAGAGACCCAGTACTTC. Amino acid sequence: CASSFGLIQGGETQYF.

The CDR3 reads CASSSLAGYEQYF. CDR3 DNA sequence: TGCGCCAGCAGCTCCCTAGCGGGGTACGAGCAGTACTTC. The rearrangement joins TRBV5-1 to TRBJ2-7, with TRBD2 matching 9 bases. The germline gives CDR1 SGHRS, CDR2 YFSETQ. With 3 bases clipped from V and 4 bases from J, the junction kept 2 bases outside the gene matches. This CDR3 spans 13 amino acids. The whole variable domain, remainder taken from reference TRBV5-1 and TRBJ2-7, is KAGVTQTPRYLIKTRGQQVTLSCSPISGHRSVSWYQQTPGQGLQFLFEYFSETQRNKGNFPGRFSGRQFSNSRSEMNVSTLELGDSALYLCASSSLAGYEQYFGPGTRLTVT.

V is TRBV19 and J is TRBJ2-3; D gene unclear. Trimming took 2 bases from V and 1 from J, leaving 10 bases between them. Germline CDR1 is LNHDA and CDR2 is SQIVND (reference sequence). The CDR3 has 15 residues. For the CDR3, the DNA is TGTGCCAGTAGTATATATGGACCGGGCACAGATACGCAGTATTTT. Protein sequence: CASSIYGPGTDTQYF.

The genes are TRBV6-6 and TRBJ1-1; TRBD1 is a possible D gene (5 bases). Germline-derived CDR1 and CDR2 are MNHNY and SVGAGI (reference sequence). Trimming left V 3 bases short and J 0 bases short, with 11 bases between. The CDR3 runs 15 residues. CDR3 nucleotide sequence: TGTGCCAGCAGTTATGCGCAGGGTATGAACACTGAAGCTTTCTTT. It codes for CASSYAQGMNTEAFF.

Here the CDR3 DNA reads TGTGCCAGCAGCTTAGGGGGCGGAGGGTATCGAAACATTCAGTACTTC. It is translated as CASSLGGGGYRNIQYF. The V gene is TRBV11-3, the J gene TRBJ2-4; possibly TRBD2 for D (6 bases). The V end was cut by 1 base, the J end by 6 bases, with 16 bases between. The germline CDR1 and CDR2 sequences are SGHNT and YENEEA. The CDR3 is made up of 16 amino acids.

The chain uses TRBV7-8 and TRBJ2-7, with D maybe TRBD2 (6 bases). Germline V gene data show CDR1 as SGHVS and CDR2 as FQNEAQ. This CDR3 spans 16 amino acids. Between the trimmed V and J ends, which lost 5 bases and 0 bases, there was a span of 17 bases. The CDR3, as DNA: TGTGCCAGCAGCGTGCCGGGACTCCTTAGCTCCTACGAGCAGTACTTC. It specifies CASSVPGLLSSYEQYF.

This chain uses TRBV4-1 with TRBJ2-7; D remains ambiguous. Germline CDR1 MGHRA, CDR2 YSYEKL. The CDR3 runs to 12 residues. The V end was cut by 0 bases, the J end by 4 bases, with 4 bases between. The CDR3 loop is CASSQEGYEQYF. CDR3 coding DNA: TGCGCCAGCAGCCAAGAGGGTTACGAGCAGTACTTC.

This rearrangement joins TRBV5-4 to TRBJ2-3; 9 nucleotides match TRBD2. The CDR3 totals 15 residues. J was trimmed by 2 bases and V by 0 bases; bases with no gene match: 1. In germline, CDR1 is SGHNT, CDR2 YYREEE (reference sequence). This CDR3 is CASSLGLAVTDTQYF. CDR3 bases: TGTGCCAGCAGCTTGGGACTAGCGGTCACAGATACGCAGTATTTT.

This clone has only one observation. The V gene is TRBV12-5, the J gene TRBJ1-4, with 11 nucleotides matching TRBD1. This CDR3 has 17 residues. Germline-derived CDR1 and CDR2 are LGHNT and FRNRAP. The J segment lost 6 bases and the V segment lost 2 bases, leaving 8 bases of the junction unmatched. The CDR3 loop reads CASGLIKGTGGYEKLFF. Here the CDR3 DNA reads TGTGCTAGTGGTTTGATAAAAGGGACAGGGGGATATGAAAAACTGTTTTTT.

The gene calls are TRBV9 and TRBJ2-1; D assignment may be TRBD1 or TRBD2 (5 bases each). Between the trimmed V and J ends, which lost 1 base and 5 bases, there was a span of 13 bases. Germline V lookup: CDR1 SGDLS, CDR2 YYNGEE. This CDR3 is 15 amino acids long. CDR3 region: CASSVWGSKNNEQFF. For the CDR3, the DNA is TGTGCCAGCAGCGTATGGGGGAGTAAGAACAATGAGCAGTTCTTC.

The chain combines TRBV4-1 with TRBJ2-7; D possibly matches TRBD1 or TRBD2 (5 bases each). There are 16 residues in the CDR3. CDR1 is MGHRA, CDR2 YSYEKL, per germline. V gave up 3 bases and J gave up 2 bases, with 17 bases separating them. This chain's CDR3 is CASSQGERYTPYEQYF. In nucleotides, the CDR3 is TGCGCCAGCAGCCAGGGGGAGCGGTATACCCCCTACGAGCAGTACTTC.

This chain joins TRBV5-8 and TRBJ1-2, with D possibly matching TRBD1 (5 bases). Between the trimmed V and J ends, which lost 4 bases and 3 bases, there was a span of 10 bases. The CDR3 runs to 13 residues. From germline, CDR1 is SGHTS and CDR2 YDEGEE. The CDR3 DNA follows: TGTGCCAGCAGCGCCGGACACGACTATGGCTACACCTTC. Encoded protein: CASSAGHDYGYTF.

The chain is built from TRBV9 and TRBJ1-3; D ambiguous. The CDR3 covers 15 residues. The germline V and J ends were trimmed by 0 bases and 1 base, with 8 bases remaining between them. Germline V gene data show CDR1 as SGDLS and CDR2 as YYNGEE. The CDR3 is CASSVDLASGNTIYF. The CDR3, as DNA: TGTGCCAGCAGCGTAGATCTGGCATCTGGAAACACCATATATTTT.

This clone was seen a single time. This rearrangement joins TRBV10-3 to TRBJ1-1; D not resolved. Germline V gene sequence: CDR1 ENHRY, CDR2 SYGVKD. V shed 8 bases and J shed 1 base, with 8 bases lying between them. The CDR3 spans 12 residues. The CDR3 protein is CAIGLPNTEAFF. The DNA for the CDR3 is TGTGCCATCGGACTACCGAACACTGAAGCTTTCTTT.

The chain joins TRBV6-5 to TRBJ2-7; D unresolved. CDR3 size: 15 residues. Germline lookup yields CDR1 MNHEY and CDR2 SVGAGI. Trimming pared 2 bases from V and 7 bases from J, leaving 18 bases between. The CDR3 protein is CASSYLFSSGLEQYF. CDR3 bases: TGTGCCAGCAGTTACCTTTTCAGCTCCGGATTGGAGCAGTACTTC.

Only a few counts were recorded for this clone. The chain has TRBV11-2 and TRBJ1-3; D gene uncertain. V was cut by 1 base and J by 0 bases, with 4 bases left in between. The length of the CDR3 is 14 residues. In germline, CDR1 is SGHAT, CDR2 FQNNGV. In nucleotides, the CDR3 is TGTGCCAGCAGCTTAGGGCTCTCTGGAAACACCATATATTTT. Protein product: CASSLGLSGNTIYF. Based on the CDR3 plus reference TRBV11-2 and TRBJ1-3, the full variable domain is EAGVAQSPRYKIIEKRQSVAFWCNPISGHATLYWYQQILGQGPKLLIQFQNNGVVDDSQLPKDRFSAERLKGVDSTLKIQPAKLEDSAVYLCASSLGLSGNTIYFGEGSWLTVV.